The 25 T cell receptor beta chains reported below all come from one sample, sequenced in a study of OX40 agonist ivuxolimab in advanced cancers. Libraries were built with the immunoSEQ multiplex PCR assay. In its TCRdb copy, this immuneACCESS table keeps in-frame sequences only and misses some clones. Where compared with another copy, unresolved V genes explain less than half of these, and the others have no known cause. Across this sample there are approximately 37,000 clones, with over 85% seen only once. 35% to 45% of the sample rests with the top ten. The sample in question was CD4+ or CD8+ T cells sorted from blood, obtained in a trial of the OX40 agonist ivuxolimab. The receptors were sampled from an adult with an advanced solid tumor such as melanoma, head and neck, liver or kidney cancer.

The V gene is TRBV19, the J gene TRBJ2-3; 7 positions match TRBD2. Germline V CDR1 and CDR2: LNHDA, SQIVND (reference sequence). V was clipped by 4 bases and J by 4 bases; unmatched bases: 8. This CDR3 spans 15 amino acids. The CDR3 region has the DNA TGTGCCAGTAGTAACCCAAGCGGGATGGCAGATACGCAGTATTTT. Protein: CASSNPSGMADTQYF. Together with reference TRBV19 and TRBJ2-3, the CDR3 gives the full variable domain: DGGITQSPKYLFRKEGQNVTLSCEQNLNHDAMYWYRQDPGQGLRLIYYSQIVNDFQKGDIAEGYSVSREKKESFPLTVTSAQKNPTAFYLCASSNPSGMADTQYFGPGTRLTVL.

The chain carries TRBV19 and TRBJ2-7; no firm D call. CDR1 LNHDA and CDR2 SQIVND come from the germline V gene (reference sequence). The CDR3 length is 12 residues. V was clipped by 5 bases and J by 2 bases, with 7 bases between them. The CDR3 protein is CASSSGPYEQYF. The CDR3, as DNA: TGTGCCAGTAGTTCCGGACCCTACGAGCAGTACTTC.

The V and J genes are TRBV11-2 and TRBJ1-4; a weak D match, TRBD1 (6 bases). Trimming removed 5 bases from V and 3 bases from J, with 13 bases in between. The germline V gene has CDR1 SGHAT and CDR2 FQNNGV. The CDR3 spans 15 residues. DNA for the CDR3: TGTGCCAGCAGCCCAGCAGGGGCCCCTAATGAAAAACTGTTTTTT. It is translated as CASSPAGAPNEKLFF.

The chain couples TRBV7-9 to TRBJ2-1; D is unclear. The germline V gene encodes CDR1 SEHNR and CDR2 FQNEAQ (reference sequence). Deletions cut 4 bases from V and 15 bases from J, with 19 bases between. This CDR3 is 13 amino acids long. This CDR3 is CASSSTESRSAFF. CDR3 nucleotide sequence: TGTGCCAGCAGCTCCACCGAATCCCGCAGTGCGTTCTTC.

This chain connects TRBV27 to TRBJ1-5; the D gene is possibly TRBD1 (5 bases). V lost 5 bases to trimming and J lost 0 bases, with 20 bases between them. From germline, CDR1 is MNHEY and CDR2 SMNVEV (reference sequence). The length of the CDR3 is 18 residues. The CDR3 DNA sequence: TGTGCCAGCAGTCTCATCGGGGGACCCCCTTATAGCAATCAGCCCCAGCATTTT. As protein: CASSLIGGPPYSNQPQHF.

This clone appeared a single time. The chain combines TRBV2 with TRBJ2-1; 8 bases agree with TRBD2. Trimming removed 7 bases from V and 5 bases from J; junction bases left unmatched: 10. Germline V gene data show CDR1 as SNHLY and CDR2 as FYNNEI. The CDR3 sequence is 15 residues long. The CDR3 here is CASTERAGADNEQFF. CDR3 coding DNA: TGTGCCAGCACCGAGAGAGCGGGGGCTGACAATGAGCAGTTCTTC.

Remarks on this clone: An end of the junction does not agree with germline; a read error may underlie this. This chain connects TRBV7-9 to TRBJ1-6; D may be TRBD1 (6 bases). CDR3 length: 16 residues. Germline CDR1 is SEHNR and CDR2 is FQNEAQ (reference sequence). CDR3 amino acids: CASSLGPGGPHSPLHF. For the CDR3, the DNA is TGTGCCAGCAGTTTAGGCCCGGGGGGGCCGCATTCACCCCTCCACTTT.

The chain links TRBV19 to TRBJ2-3; 9 nucleotides line up with TRBD2. This CDR3 contains 15 residues. The trim removed 2 bases at V and 5 bases at J, leaving 5 bases unmatched. Germline values: CDR1 LNHDA, CDR2 SQIVND (reference sequence). CDR3 bases: TGTGCCAGTAGTATAAGCGGGGGGTCGGTAGATACGCAGTATTTT. It is translated as CASSISGGSVDTQYF.

This sequence joins TRBV7-8 and TRBJ2-7, with D unresolved. The CDR3 contains 11 residues. V lost 4 bases, J lost 3 bases, and 4 bases lay in between. CDR1 SGHVS and CDR2 FQNEAQ come from the germline V gene. The CDR3 nucleotides read TGTGCCAGCAGCTCAATCTACGAGCAGTACTTC. Its protein is CASSSIYEQYF.

Only one count was recorded for this clone. The V gene is TRBV18, the J gene TRBJ1-3; D call uncertain. V shed 5 bases and J shed 4 bases, with 18 bases lying between them. Germline CDR1 and CDR2: KGHSH and LQKENI. The CDR3 extends over 16 amino acids. The CDR3 DNA reads TGTGCCAGCTCATCCGGTCCGCCGATCTCAGGAAACACCATATATTTT. Protein: CASSSGPPISGNTIYF. Full variable domain (outside the CDR3, taken from reference TRBV18 and TRBJ1-3): NAGVMQNPRHLVRRRGQEARLRCSPMKGHSHVYWYRQLPEEGLKFMVYLQKENIIDESGMPKERFSAEFPKEGPSILRIQQVVRGDSAAYFCASSSGPPISGNTIYFGEGSWLTVV.

The chain combines TRBV4-2 with TRBJ2-7; 8 positions match TRBD2. CDR1 is LGHNA and CDR2 is YNFKEQ in the germline V gene. V shed 4 bases and J 0 bases; nucleotides not matched to a gene: 8. The CDR3 is 16 amino acids. The CDR3 DNA is TGTGCCAGCAGCCCAGAAGCGGGGGTTAACTCCTACGAGCAGTACTTC. Amino acid sequence: CASSPEAGVNSYEQYF.

The chain uses TRBV19 and TRBJ1-4; 8 bases match TRBD1. This CDR3 has 13 residues. V lost 8 bases, J lost 6 bases, and 5 bases stayed unmatched. Looked up from germline, CDR1 is LNHDA and CDR2 is SQIVND (reference sequence). CDR3 nucleotides: TGTGCCAGTTGCGGACAGGGACATGAAAAACTGTTTTTT. Encoded protein: CASCGQGHEKLFF.

This clone was seen only once. CDR3 nucleotides: TGTGCCAGCAGCTCCGACAGGAGGGCGAGCACTGAAGCTTTCTTT. Its translation: CASSSDRRASTEAFF. The chain links TRBV11-2 to TRBJ1-1; TRBD1 might be the D (6 bases). This CDR3 has 15 amino acids. The germline CDR1 and CDR2 sequences are SGHAT and FQNNGV. V was pared by 4 bases and J by 4 bases, with 16 bases between.

J is TRBJ1-5 and V is TRBV19; D is uncertain. CDR3 length: 12 residues. Germline V gives CDR1 LNHDA, CDR2 SQIVND (reference sequence). Deletions cut 3 bases from V and 7 bases from J, with 7 bases between. DNA for the CDR3: TGTGCCAGTAGTATTTCGAGGCAGCCCCAGCATTTT. It translates to CASSISRQPQHF.

The V gene is TRBV29-1, the J gene TRBJ2-1; no reliable D call. Per germline, CDR1 SQVTM and CDR2 ANQGSEA. This CDR3 comprises 14 residues. V shed 6 bases and J shed 2 bases, with 14 bases lying between them. CDR3 bases: TGCAGCGTGCGACCCCCCTCGGCCTACAATGAGCAGTTCTTC. Protein sequence: CSVRPPSAYNEQFF.

The chain is built from TRBV19 and TRBJ1-5; a possible D gene is TRBD1 (5 bases). The V gene lost 8 bases and the J gene lost 0 bases, with 11 bases spanning the gap. CDR3 length: 14 amino acids. Germline CDR1 is LNHDA and CDR2 is SQIVND (reference sequence). The CDR3 nucleotides are TGTGCCAGTCTCGGGGGGTTTAGCAATCAGCCCCAGCATTTT. It codes for CASLGGFSNQPQHF.

The rearrangement uses TRBV28 and TRBJ2-3; TRBD2 matches 8 bases. The trim removed 5 bases at V and 6 bases at J, leaving 16 bases unmatched. CDR1 MDHEN and CDR2 SYDVKM come from the germline V gene. The CDR3 consists of 17 residues. This CDR3 reads CASSLSVAGTDIDTQYF. The CDR3 DNA reads as TGTGCCAGCAGTCTAAGCGTAGCGGGAACTGATATTGATACGCAGTATTTT. Looking up the rest from reference TRBV28 and TRBJ2-3 gives the full variable domain: DVKVTQSSRYLVKRTGEKVFLECVQDMDHENMFWYRQDPGLGLRLIYFSYDVKMKEKGDIPEGYSVSREKKERFSLILESASTNQTSMYLCASSLSVAGTDIDTQYFGPGTRLTVL.

V and J are TRBV15 and TRBJ2-7; 9 bases are shared with TRBD2. This CDR3 comprises 14 residues. After removal of 8 bases from V and 3 bases from J, the junction contained 8 bases not matched to a gene. Germline V gene lookup returns CDR1 LNHNV and CDR2 YYDKDF (reference sequence). CDR3: CATARAGGVYEQYF. In DNA form, the CDR3 reads TGTGCCACCGCAAGGGCGGGGGGGGTCTACGAGCAGTACTTC.

The genes are TRBV5-6 and TRBJ2-3; unclear D gene. The germline V gene encodes CDR1 SGHDT and CDR2 YYEEEE. Trimming cost V 2 bases and J 8 bases, with 6 bases left between them. The CDR3 covers 11 residues. The CDR3 nucleotides are TGTGCCAGCAGCTTTCAGCTTACGCAGTATTTT. Translation: CASSFQLTQYF.

The chain couples TRBV6-1 to TRBJ1-1; unclear D gene. This CDR3 comprises 14 residues. Trimming cost V 1 base and J 5 bases, with 11 bases left between them. Germline loops: CDR1 MNHNS, CDR2 SASEGT. In nucleotides, the CDR3 is TGTGCCAGCAGTGAAGGTCCCGGGGTTACTGAAGCTTTCTTT. It yields the protein CASSEGPGVTEAFF.

This chain links TRBV5-4 with TRBJ2-1, with TRBD2 identical over 15 bases. The CDR3 is 16 residues long. From germline, CDR1 is SGHNT and CDR2 YYREEE (reference sequence). V dropped 4 bases and J dropped 7; count of bases not matched to a gene: 6. The CDR3 sequence is CASSTGTSGGPNEQFF. The CDR3 DNA follows: TGTGCCAGCAGCACGGGGACTAGCGGGGGGCCAAATGAGCAGTTCTTC.

The V and J genes are TRBV6-4 and TRBJ2-1; TRBD2 matches 10 bases. The CDR3 has 15 amino acids. The J segment lost 7 bases and the V segment lost 1 base, leaving 4 bases of the junction unmatched. Germline V CDR1 and CDR2: MRHNA, SNTAGT. CDR3 protein: CASSDFLAGVNEQFF. CDR3 sequence (DNA): TGTGCCAGCAGTGACTTTCTAGCGGGGGTTAATGAGCAGTTCTTC.

A few counts support this clone. This rearrangement joins TRBV30 to TRBJ1-5; 7 nucleotides match TRBD1. Germline values: CDR1 GTSNPN, CDR2 SVGIG (reference sequence). With 0 bases clipped from V and 7 bases from J, the junction kept 6 bases outside the gene matches. The CDR3 has 14 residues. The CDR3 is CAWSVGQGEQPQHF. In DNA form, the CDR3 reads TGTGCCTGGAGTGTTGGCCAGGGGGAGCAGCCCCAGCATTTT.

The J gene is TRBJ2-2, the V gene TRBV7-9; 7 nucleotides line up with TRBD1. The junction had 5 bases not matched to a gene; V was cut back by 5 bases and J by 5 bases. CDR1 SEHNR and CDR2 FQNEAQ come from the germline V gene (reference sequence). The CDR3 totals 14 residues. CDR3 in amino acids: CASSPTTGTGELFF. CDR3 DNA: TGTGCCAGCAGCCCGACGACAGGGACCGGGGAGCTGTTTTTT.

CDR3 in amino acids: CASSEALREQGERYEQYF. CDR3 coding DNA: TGTGCCAGCAGTGAAGCGCTAAGGGAACAGGGGGAACGGTACGAGCAGTACTTC. The rearrangement links TRBV6-1 to TRBJ2-5; 8 bases match TRBD1. The better agreement between TRBJ2-7 and the DNA end casts doubt on the J call. In germline, CDR1 is MNHNS, CDR2 SASEGT. The CDR3 length is 18 residues.